One and the same sample provided the 5 T cell receptor beta chains below, sequenced in a study of Graves' ophthalmopathy and Graves' hyperthyroidism. CDR3 regions of TCR beta were amplified from RNA transcripts. An initial RT-PCR round employing HTBI primers preceded a second-round multiplex PCR. TCRdb recomputed calls from the multiplex PCR reads with MiXCR, one row per CDR3 protein. The sample lists more than 1,000,000 distinct CDR3 sequences; about two fifths were seen once. Sequencing was carried out using peripheral blood or thyroid tissue (not recorded which). Receptors were obtained from an adult man with Graves' hyperthyroidism.

This clonotype was observed at least ten times. The CDR3 DNA reads as TGTGCCAGCAGCTTGGATGAGTTCTATGGCTACACCTTC. This sequence encodes CASSLDEFYGYTF. The V call is TRBV5-8, the J call TRBJ1-2; D is unresolved. The CDR3 has 13 residues. CDR1 is SGHTS, CDR2 YDEGEE, per germline. V was shortened by 0 bases and J by 4 bases, with 7 bases between the two germline ends.

The chain is built from TRBV5-1 and TRBJ2-5, with 11 bases identical to TRBD2. The CDR3 has 16 amino acids. Germline lookup yields CDR1 SGHRS and CDR2 YFSETQ. V lost 1 base to trimming and J lost 5 bases; unmatched junction nucleotides: 7. CDR3 region: CASSLSGTSGTETQYF. CDR3 nucleotide sequence: TGCGCCAGCAGCTTGTCTGGGACTAGCGGAACGGAGACCCAGTACTTC.

This clonotype was seen repeatedly, ten times or more. V usage is TRBV14 and J usage is TRBJ2-5, with a tentative D call TRBD1 (5 bases). V was clipped by 0 bases and J by 6 bases, with 11 bases between them. This CDR3 has 14 amino acids. CDR1 SGHDN and CDR2 FVKESK come from the germline V gene. CDR3 sequence (DNA): TGTGCCAGCAGCCAAGATCTCAGGGCGAAGACCCAGTACTTC. Its translation: CASSQDLRAKTQYF.

This clonotype was found many times. The J gene is TRBJ1-1, the V gene TRBV12-3 or TRBV12-4; D call uncertain. The length of the CDR3 is 15 residues. Trimming shortened V by 5 bases and J by 3 bases, and 16 bases separated the two germline ends. The CDR3, as DNA: TGTGCCAGCAGTCCCAGGACGGTGGCCGACACTGAAGCTTTCTTT. Encoded protein: CASSPRTVADTEAFF.

The V call is TRBV20-1, the J call TRBJ1-3; possibly TRBD1 for D (5 bases). V was cut by 5 bases and J by 0 bases, with 8 bases left in between. CDR3 size: 13 residues. The germline CDR1 and CDR2 sequences are DFQATT and SNEGSKA (reference sequence). CDR3 DNA: TGCAGTGCTGCAGACAGCTCTGGAAACACCATATATTTT. Its protein product is CSAADSSGNTIYF.